One and the same sample provided the 15 T cell receptor beta chains below, sequenced in a study of T cells after yellow fever vaccination. Using its own MiXCR run on the 5' RACE reads, TCRdb lists one record per CDR3 protein. The sample lists about 630,000 distinct CDR3 sequences, 9% to 15% occurring once. Sequencing used PBMCs, obtained on the day of the yellow fever booster vaccination. These receptors all come from a man aged 25-45 years who received the YFV17D yellow fever vaccine.

This chain connects TRBV12-3 or TRBV12-4 to TRBJ2-1, with 10 bases aligning to TRBD2. The CDR3 covers 17 residues. The J segment lost 4 bases and the V segment lost 6 bases, leaving 12 bases of the junction unmatched. The CDR3 here is CASSSPPGLAFYNEQFF. The CDR3 DNA reads TGTGCCAGCAGCTCCCCACCGGGACTAGCGTTTTACAATGAGCAGTTCTTC.

This clonotype has just a few counts. The chain recombines TRBV7-9 with TRBJ2-7; no clear D gene. The CDR3 totals 15 residues. The germline gives CDR1 SEHNR, CDR2 FQNEAQ (reference sequence). The V end was cut by 5 bases, the J end by 2 bases, with 16 bases between. CDR3 loop: CASSIGLGPPYEQYF. In nucleotides, the CDR3 is TGTGCCAGCAGCATTGGCCTTGGCCCACCCTACGAGCAGTACTTC.

This chain links TRBV5-6 with TRBJ2-7, with D hard to call. The CDR3 has 13 amino acids. The ends were cut back, 3 bases at V and 2 bases at J, with 9 bases in the middle. The germline V gene encodes CDR1 SGHDT and CDR2 YYEEEE. The CDR3 is CASSSLVTYEQYF. The DNA for the CDR3 is TGTGCCAGCAGCTCGCTAGTCACCTACGAGCAGTACTTC.

The chain combines TRBV7-9 with TRBJ2-5; D is tentatively TRBD1 or TRBD2 (5 bases each). Germline CDR1 is SEHNR and CDR2 is FQNEAQ (reference sequence). This CDR3 spans 15 amino acids. The V gene lost 5 bases and the J gene lost 0 bases, with 13 bases spanning the gap. CDR3 amino acids: CASSRTGQHQETQYF. The CDR3, as DNA: TGTGCCAGCAGCCGAACGGGGCAGCACCAAGAGACCCAGTACTTC.

This clonotype has just a few counts. The chain joins TRBV4-3 to TRBJ2-3; 7 bases fit TRBD2. CDR3 length: 16 amino acids. In germline, CDR1 is LGHNA, CDR2 YSLEER. V dropped 0 bases and J dropped 4; count of bases not matched to a gene: 7. The CDR3 region is CASSQDGEGVPDTQYF. CDR3 bases: TGCGCCAGCAGCCAAGATGGGGAGGGAGTGCCAGATACGCAGTATTTT.

The chain is built from TRBV7-6 and TRBJ2-4; 12 positions agree with TRBD2. Trimming cost V 1 base and J 0 bases; bases outside gene matches: 4. Germline V gene lookup returns CDR1 SGHVS and CDR2 FNYEAQ. The CDR3 has 18 residues. Here the CDR3 reads CASSLEASGRGAKNIQYF. The CDR3 bases are TGTGCCAGCAGCTTAGAGGCTAGCGGGAGGGGAGCCAAAAACATTCAGTACTTC.

This clonotype was seen more than once but under ten times. V is TRBV28 and J is TRBJ1-2; a weak D match, TRBD1 (6 bases). The germline gives CDR1 MDHEN, CDR2 SYDVKM. V shed 2 bases and J shed 4 bases, with 14 bases lying between them. This CDR3 region has 15 residues. CDR3 in amino acids: CASSLTTPGAYGYTF. As DNA, the CDR3 is TGTGCCAGCAGTTTAACTACCCCGGGGGCCTATGGCTACACCTTC.

The V gene is TRBV7-2, the J gene TRBJ2-7; no firm D call. Trimming removed 5 bases from V and 0 bases from J, with 11 bases in between. CDR3 length: 14 residues. Germline V gives CDR1 SGHTA, CDR2 FQGNSA. DNA for the CDR3: TGTGCCAGCAGCCCGGGTGTCACCTCCTACGAGCAGTACTTC. It specifies CASSPGVTSYEQYF.

This chain uses TRBV18 with TRBJ1-4, with D perhaps TRBD1 (5 bases). The length of the CDR3 is 15 residues. The V gene lost 3 bases and the J gene lost 4 bases, with 12 bases spanning the gap. Germline loops: CDR1 KGHSH, CDR2 LQKENI. In DNA, the CDR3 is TGTGCCAGCTCACCTTTACAGGAATTTAATGAAAAACTGTTTTTT. Protein product: CASSPLQEFNEKLFF.

This clonotype was observed a handful of times. V is TRBV10-3 and J is TRBJ2-3, with 7 bases that match TRBD2. The germline gives CDR1 ENHRY, CDR2 SYGVKD. This CDR3 has 14 amino acids. The V and J ends lost 4 bases and 0 bases, in that order; junction bases with no gene match: 1. The CDR3 reads CAISGGGSTDTQYF. Written as DNA, the CDR3 is TGTGCCATCAGTGGCGGGGGTAGCACAGATACGCAGTATTTT.

This clonotype was seen more than once but under ten times. The chain couples TRBV6-2 or TRBV6-3 to TRBJ2-3; D may match TRBD1 or TRBD2 (6 bases each). The length of the CDR3 is 15 residues. The V gene lost 8 bases and the J gene lost 2 bases, with 17 bases spanning the gap. The germline V gene encodes CDR1 MNHEY and CDR2 SVGEGT. As DNA, the CDR3 is TGTGCCAGCGTCGAAGGTGCGGGACACACAGATACGCAGTATTTT. This encodes CASVEGAGHTDTQYF.

The V call is TRBV2, the J call TRBJ2-7; 11 nucleotides align to TRBD2. Trimming at V came to 2 bases and at J to 7 bases, leaving 7 bases not matched to a gene. CDR1 is SNHLY, CDR2 FYNNEI, per germline. This CDR3 has 15 residues. CDR3 bases: TGTGCCAGCAGTGAAACTTTGGTAGCGGGAGGGGAGCAGTACTTC. Translating it yields CASSETLVAGGEQYF.

This sequence joins TRBV6-2 or TRBV6-3 and TRBJ1-5, with D uncertain. V lost 6 bases to trimming and J lost 5 bases, with 8 bases between them. This CDR3 has 12 residues. Germline-derived CDR1 and CDR2 are MNHEY and SVGEGT. CDR3 sequence (DNA): TGTGCCAGCAGCGCCTGGGATCAGCCCCAGCATTTT. The encoded protein is CASSAWDQPQHF.

V gene TRBV7-6 combines with J gene TRBJ2-3, with TRBD2 matching 9 bases. Trimming removed 1 base from V and 6 bases from J; junction bases left unmatched: 2. CDR3 length equals 14 residues. CDR1 and CDR2 from the germline V gene are SGHVS and FNYEAQ. CDR3: CASSLGTSVDTQYF. The CDR3 coding sequence is TGTGCCAGCAGCTTAGGGACTAGCGTTGATACGCAGTATTTT.

In its sample, this clonotype was seen many times. This chain links TRBV7-2 with TRBJ2-2, with 7 bases that match TRBD1. J was trimmed by 5 bases and V by 5 bases; bases with no gene match: 8. The germline V gene has CDR1 SGHTA and CDR2 FQGNSA. The CDR3 runs 15 residues. The CDR3 loop is CASSPRTGFTGELFF. CDR3 nucleotide sequence: TGTGCCAGCAGCCCGAGGACAGGCTTTACCGGGGAGCTGTTTTTT. Complete variable domain (other parts from reference TRBV7-2 and TRBJ2-2): GAGVSQSPSNKVTEKGKDVELRCDPISGHTALYWYRQSLGQGLEFLIYFQGNSAPDKSGLPSDRFSAERTGGSVSTLTIQRTQQEDSAVYLCASSPRTGFTGELFFGEGSRLTVL.